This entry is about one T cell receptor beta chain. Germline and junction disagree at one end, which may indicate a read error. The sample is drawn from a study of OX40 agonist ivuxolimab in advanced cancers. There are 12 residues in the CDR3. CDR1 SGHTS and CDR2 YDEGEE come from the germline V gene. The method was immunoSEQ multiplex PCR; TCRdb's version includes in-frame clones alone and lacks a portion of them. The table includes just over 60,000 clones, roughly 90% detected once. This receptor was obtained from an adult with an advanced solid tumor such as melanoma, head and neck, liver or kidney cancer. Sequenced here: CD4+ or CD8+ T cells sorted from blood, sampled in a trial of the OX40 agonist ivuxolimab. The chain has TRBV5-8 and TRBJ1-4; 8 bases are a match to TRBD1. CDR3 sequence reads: CASTFPGGTGSF. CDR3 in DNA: TGTGCCAGCACCTTCCCTGGGGGGACAGGTAGTTTT.